Listed here are 10 T cell receptor beta chains from one sample, sequenced in a study of T cell repertoires in cytomegalovirus infection. The antigens for these receptors are not known. TCRdb reprocessed the reads with MiXCR, giving one entry per CDR3 protein. The table lists tens of thousands of distinct CDR3 sequences, around 28% of them singletons. Sequenced material: CD8+ T cells from cultured PBMCs, taken from culture after CMV antigen stimulation. The receptors come from a human donor in good health (CMV status not recorded). Some clones in this sample may be carry-over from other donors' samples.

Ten or more counts support this clonotype. The chain employs TRBV5-1 and TRBJ1-1; the match to TRBD1 covers 7 bases. This CDR3 is built from 13 residues. With V trimmed by 0 bases and J by 7 bases, 3 bases remained unmatched. Germline V lookup: CDR1 SGHRS, CDR2 YFSETQ. CDR3 sequence (DNA): TGCGCCAGCAGCTTGGGACAGGGTGTTGAAGCTTTCTTT. Translation: CASSLGQGVEAFF.

For this clonotype: Germline and junction disagree at one end, which may indicate a read error. The chain links TRBV6-6 to TRBJ1-1; D is uncertain. The germline V gene encodes CDR1 MNHNY and CDR2 SVGAGI (reference sequence). This CDR3 has 11 amino acids. DNA for the CDR3: TGTGCCGGCAGTTACAACACTGAAGCTTTCTTT. Protein product: CAGSYNTEAFF.

This clonotype was observed at least ten times. This chain joins TRBV27 and TRBJ2-7; D not resolved. The CDR3 has 13 residues. The germline V and J ends were trimmed by 5 bases and 5 bases, with 13 bases remaining between them. CDR1 MNHEY and CDR2 SMNVEV come from the germline V gene (reference sequence). This CDR3 is CASSLLRSHEQYF. The CDR3, as DNA: TGTGCCAGCAGTCTACTTAGGTCCCACGAGCAGTACTTC.

This clonotype has a single count. The rearrangement joins TRBV28 to TRBJ2-5, with TRBD1 matching 8 bases. This CDR3 has 15 amino acids. Germline values: CDR1 MDHEN, CDR2 SYDVKM. After removal of 6 bases from V and 5 bases from J, the junction contained 11 bases not matched to a gene. This CDR3 reads CASRGGTGHRETQYF. The CDR3 DNA is TGTGCCAGCAGAGGTGGGACAGGCCACCGGGAGACCCAGTACTTC.

J is TRBJ1-3 and V is TRBV29-1, with D perhaps TRBD1 (6 bases). The germline CDR1 and CDR2 sequences are SQVTM and ANQGSEA. V was trimmed by 0 bases and J by 2 bases, leaving 20 bases between them. CDR3 length: 18 residues. In nucleotides, the CDR3 is TGCAGCGTTGAAGATGTCGCCCCCAGGGGAAATACTGGAAACACCATATATTTT. This encodes CSVEDVAPRGNTGNTIYF.

This clonotype appeared many times. CDR3 DNA sequence: TGTGCCAGCAGCTTAGCTCTGGTCTTGGACAGGGGTTACAATGAGCAGTTCTTC. It is translated as CASSLALVLDRGYNEQFF. J is TRBJ2-1 and V is TRBV7-2, with 9 bases matching TRBD1. There are 18 residues in the CDR3. The germline gives CDR1 SGHTA, CDR2 FQGNSA. Trimming cost V 0 bases and J 4 bases; bases outside gene matches: 10.

This clonotype was found a few times. This chain joins TRBV11-3 and TRBJ1-3; D call uncertain. The CDR3 consists of 15 residues. V dropped 6 bases and J dropped 0 bases, with 12 bases sitting between them. Germline V gives CDR1 SGHNT, CDR2 YENEEA. CDR3 protein: CASSSWAGSGNTIYF. The DNA of the CDR3 is TGTGCCAGCAGTTCCTGGGCGGGCTCTGGAAACACCATATATTTT.

This rearrangement joins TRBV15 to TRBJ1-3; D gene uncertain. The germline V gene encodes CDR1 LNHNV and CDR2 YYDKDF (reference sequence). The CDR3 runs 17 residues. The ends were cut back, 2 bases at V and 0 bases at J, with 14 bases in the middle. The CDR3 nucleotides read TGTGCCACCAGCAGATCCACGGGATCCTTCTCTGGAAACACCATATATTTT. Amino acids: CATSRSTGSFSGNTIYF.

This clonotype was observed many times. The chain carries TRBV11-2 and TRBJ2-7; 9 bases are a match to TRBD2. Looked up from germline, CDR1 is SGHAT and CDR2 is FQNNGV. The V gene end was trimmed by 1 base and the J gene end by 7 bases; junction bases not matched to a gene: 11. The CDR3 extends over 16 amino acids. CDR3 in DNA: TGTGCCAGCAGCTTAGCCGGCGGGAGGGCCCAAGGAGAGCAGTACTTC. As protein: CASSLAGGRAQGEQYF.

This clonotype was found many times. The rearrangement joins TRBV7-2 to TRBJ2-3, with D uncertain. The CDR3 runs 13 residues. CDR1 SGHTA and CDR2 FQGNSA come from the germline V gene. V lost 5 bases and J lost 1, with 7 bases in between. Written as DNA, the CDR3 is TGTGCCAGCAGCCACATTGGCACAGATACGCAGTATTTT. This encodes CASSHIGTDTQYF.